This is a list of T cell receptor beta chains from one sample in a study of T cell responses to AZD1222 COVID-19 vaccine. Sequencing used immunoSEQ multiplex PCR; TCRdb keeps in-frame clones, though not all of them. The profile shows about 92,000 clones, under 95% of them singletons. This material consisted of peripheral blood, taken on day 0 of AZD1222 vaccination. The source is an adult in good health. The CDR3 runs from the conserved cysteine through the conserved F or W.

V	J	CDR3
TRBV19	TRBJ1-5	CASSIQLASNQPQHF
TRBV7-2	TRBJ2-5	CASSPTGTSGGYQETQYF
TRBV5-1	TRBJ2-5	CASSLNVQETQYF
TRBV19	TRBJ1-2	CASSTPGANYGYTF
TRBV2	TRBJ2-7	CASSGGGYEQYF
TRBV18	TRBJ2-5	CASSPGAQETQYF
TRBV19	TRBJ2-3	CASSPGTLSTDTQYF
TRBV6-5	TRBJ1-5	CASSYGRGRQPQHF
TRBV14	TRBJ2-2	CASSEGTSLNTGELFF
TRBV4-2	TRBJ2-3	CASSRESSAGGRYTQYF
TRBV21-1	TRBJ2-7	CASSKAPGWGQRSCEQYF
TRBV4-1	TRBJ1-1	CASSQSITMNTEAFF
TRBV7-2	TRBJ2-3	CASSPNWLTDTQYF
TRBV4-3	TRBJ2-2	CASSQGTLTNTGELFF
TRBV4-2	TRBJ1-2	CASSQASANYGYTF
TRBV9	TRBJ2-7	CASSVHWDIDYEQYF
TRBV30	TRBJ1-2	CAWRRWGGGFAF
TRBV3-1/TRBV3-2	TRBJ1-5	CASSQVIGADQPQHF
TRBV18	TRBJ2-7	CASSRLDNSAYEQYF
TRBV12-3/TRBV12-4	TRBJ1-2	CASSMAGRSTF
TRBV18	TRBJ2-7	CASSLGLGDYEQYF
TRBV3-1/TRBV3-2	TRBJ2-7	CASSQVRGAYEQYF
TRBV24-1	TRBJ2-7	CATADSSYEQYF
TRBV19	TRBJ2-2	CASSMLYPISAGELFF
TRBV6-5	TRBJ1-4	CASRPTGTGGEKLFF
TRBV7-9	TRBJ1-2	CASSLVYGSNYGYTF
TRBV7-2	TRBJ2-7	CASSPFMTYEQYF
TRBV5-6	TRBJ2-7	CASSPRQGGRRRYEQYF
TRBV12-3/TRBV12-4	TRBJ2-1	CASRRDQYNEQFF
TRBV19	TRBJ1-5	CASSLIQRVGNQPQHF
TRBV18	TRBJ1-2	CASSPGQGPYGYTF
TRBV2	TRBJ2-5	CASSVIPAGVQETQYF
TRBV7-2	TRBJ1-4	CASSLLISNEKLFF
TRBV30	TRBJ2-3	CAWRGGGGTSSTDTQYF
TRBV19	TRBJ1-1	CASARREHTEAFF
TRBV18	TRBJ2-2	CASSPRLENAGELFF
TRBV4-1	TRBJ2-3	CASSPGRGRRVDTQYF
TRBV5-4	TRBJ2-3	CASSFRQGAADTQYF
TRBV6-2/TRBV6-3	TRBJ2-7	CASSYDRGEQYF
TRBV28	TRBJ1-2	CASSFWTGYGYTF
TRBV12-3/TRBV12-4	TRBJ2-7	CASSPTPSYEQYF
TRBV29-1	TRBJ1-5	CSVEEVGQPQHF
TRBV7-2	TRBJ2-7	CASSPPRGQGPYEQYF
TRBV7-3	TRBJ1-2	CASSPGQGDYGYTF
TRBV11-1	TRBJ1-6	CASAHGYSPLHF
TRBV4-3	TRBJ2-6	CASSQGDTGSSGANVLTF
TRBV28	TRBJ1-5	CASSRQGGNQPQHF
TRBV30	TRBJ1-1	CAWNRENTEAFF
TRBV6-5	TRBJ2-2	CASSSTNGAGELFF
TRBV6-5	TRBJ1-5	CASAVDQPQHF
TRBV19	TRBJ2-3	CASRQVFSTDTQYF
TRBV18	TRBJ2-7	CASSPIPGQADEQYF
TRBV5-4	TRBJ1-1	CASSRITGGVESYTEAFF
TRBV5-1	TRBJ2-7	CASSNPGTSGGLDYYEQYF
TRBV18	TRBJ1-1	CASSPRTENTEAFF
TRBV12-5	TRBJ2-3	CASGFSSTDTQYF
TRBV6-2/TRBV6-3	TRBJ2-1	CASSEILINEQFF